Below are 28 T cell receptor beta chains sequenced from a single sample in a study of vaccination effects on CD4 cells after COVID-19. Some clones are missing from TCRdb's copy, which holds only in-frame ones; the method was immunoSEQ multiplex PCR. This table holds tens of thousands of clones, about 70% found once. Following 10 days of culture, CD4+ T cells were isolated. The antigens these receptors bind are not known. The source material was CD4+ T cells from PBMCs cultured without peptide, sampled before COVID-19 vaccination. The receptors were sampled from a human donor who had a prior SARS-CoV-2 infection.

This sequence joins TRBV5-1 and TRBJ2-2, with 11 bases lining up with TRBD1. The V and J ends lost 5 bases and 7 bases, in that order; junction bases with no gene match: 7. The CDR3 sequence is 15 residues long. Per germline, CDR1 SGHRS and CDR2 YFSETQ. CDR3 nucleotide sequence: TGCGCCAGCAGTCGGACAGGGGGCGCAAACGGGGAGCTGTTTTTT. It is translated as CASSRTGGANGELFF.

The chain employs TRBV18 and TRBJ2-7, with no clear D. CDR1 and CDR2 (germline): KGHSH, LQKENI. Trimming shortened V by 2 bases and J by 2 bases, and 10 bases separated the two germline ends. The CDR3 runs 14 residues. This CDR3 is CASSPTRITYEQYF. The CDR3, as DNA: TGTGCCAGCTCACCAACACGGATCACCTACGAGCAGTACTTC.

The rearrangement joins TRBV5-1 to TRBJ1-4; D not resolved. The CDR3 runs to 18 residues. Germline-derived CDR1 and CDR2 are SGHRS and YFSETQ. Trimming shortened V by 4 bases and J by 3 bases, and 22 bases separated the two germline ends. The CDR3 sequence: CASSVKPTSQAANEKLFF. The CDR3 DNA reads as TGCGCCAGCAGCGTAAAACCGACCTCCCAGGCGGCTAATGAAAAACTGTTTTTT.

The sample holds a few counts of this clone. The chain joins TRBV3-1 (or the pseudogene TRBV3-2) to TRBJ1-6; D call uncertain. The germline V and J ends were trimmed by 0 bases and 10 bases, with 7 bases remaining between them. This CDR3 contains 13 residues. The germline V gene has CDR1 LGHDT and CDR2 YNNKEL (reference sequence). The CDR3 here is CASSQDQKSPLHF. In DNA form, the CDR3 reads TGTGCCAGCAGCCAAGATCAGAAATCACCCCTCCACTTT.

The genes are TRBV3-1 (or the pseudogene TRBV3-2) and TRBJ2-7, with D unresolved. Germline CDR1 LGHDT, CDR2 YNNKEL (reference sequence). This CDR3 is 15 amino acids long. V was cut by 0 bases and J by 3 bases, with 12 bases left in between. CDR3 residues: CASSQEGRPDYEQYF. Written as DNA, the CDR3 is TGTGCCAGCAGCCAAGAGGGTCGACCCGACTACGAGCAGTACTTC.

V gene TRBV11-2 combines with J gene TRBJ1-2, with D maybe TRBD1 (5 bases). V lost 0 bases to trimming and J lost 8 bases, with 22 bases between them. CDR1 and CDR2 from the germline V gene are SGHAT and FQNNGV. CDR3 length equals 17 residues. CDR3: CASSLDSRDGLFVGYTF. CDR3 coding DNA: TGTGCCAGCAGCTTAGATTCGCGGGACGGCCTCTTTGTCGGCTACACCTTC.

This chain uses TRBV6-6 with TRBJ2-6; D unclear. CDR3 length: 16 amino acids. Germline loops: CDR1 MNHNY, CDR2 SVGAGI (reference sequence). Between the trimmed V and J ends, which lost 6 bases and 4 bases, there was a span of 16 bases. This chain's CDR3 is CASRPGRTRGANVLTF. CDR3 nucleotide sequence: TGTGCCAGCAGACCCGGTCGGACGCGGGGGGCCAACGTCCTGACTTTC.

This clone was counted a few times. The chain joins TRBV5-6 to TRBJ1-2; 7 positions agree with TRBD1. This CDR3 spans 15 amino acids. V lost 5 bases and J lost 2; bases outside the gene matches: 9. Germline CDR1 is SGHDT and CDR2 is YYEEEE. Here the CDR3 reads CASRHRQGWNYGYTF. CDR3 sequence (DNA): TGTGCCAGCAGGCACAGACAGGGTTGGAACTATGGCTACACCTTC.

The chain recombines TRBV21-1 with TRBJ1-6; TRBD1 was called by the table and not checked on the DNA. TRBV21-1 is a known pseudogene. This CDR3 spans 15 amino acids. The CDR3 here is CASSRTRDRDSPLHF. The CDR3 DNA reads TGTGCCAGCAGCCGAACCCGGGACAGGGATTCACCCCTCCACTTT.

V gene TRBV6-6 combines with J gene TRBJ2-7; D may correspond to TRBD1 or TRBD2 (5 bases each). The CDR3 sequence is 16 residues long. V was clipped by 5 bases and J by 5 bases, with 22 bases between them. CDR1 and CDR2 from the germline V gene are MNHNY and SVGAGI (reference sequence). The DNA of the CDR3 is TGTGCCAGCAGTACCTCGAAATCGGGGCTGTCCCACGAGCAGTACTTC. Translation gives CASSTSKSGLSHEQYF.

This clone has more than one count but fewer than ten. This chain links TRBV3-1 (or the pseudogene TRBV3-2) with TRBJ1-2; D is unresolved. CDR1 and CDR2 from the germline V gene are LGHDT and YNNKEL (reference sequence). The CDR3 contains 15 residues. Trimming removed 0 bases at V and 7 bases at J, with 15 bases between. CDR3 bases: TGTGCCAGCAGCCAAGATTCACGGGGTTTGGGTGGCTACACCTTC. It yields the protein CASSQDSRGLGGYTF.

The chain joins TRBV28 to TRBJ2-5; D is perhaps TRBD1 (7 bases). Trimming removed 6 bases from V and 0 bases from J, with 20 bases in between. There are 17 residues in the CDR3. Germline CDR1 is MDHEN and CDR2 is SYDVKM. The CDR3 DNA sequence: TGTGCCAGCAGCGAAACGACCCCAGGGGGGTACCAAGAGACCCAGTACTTC. This sequence encodes CASSETTPGGYQETQYF.

The J gene is TRBJ2-7, the V gene TRBV7-8; possible D gene TRBD1, 6 bases. Germline lookup yields CDR1 SGHVS and CDR2 FQNEAQ. This CDR3 is 16 amino acids long. V dropped 5 bases and J dropped 2 bases, with 19 bases sitting between them. CDR3 sequence reads: CASSRDPLRGTYEQYF. The CDR3 DNA follows: TGTGCCAGCAGCCGAGACCCTCTAAGGGGGACCTACGAGCAGTACTTC.

The genes are TRBV11-3 and TRBJ2-3, with 7 bases identical to TRBD1. V lost 4 bases and J lost 6; bases outside the gene matches: 16. CDR1 SGHNT and CDR2 YENEEA come from the germline V gene. The length of the CDR3 is 17 residues. CDR3 bases: TGTGCCAGCAGCTCACGAACAGGGGTAATTAATACGGATACGCAGTATTTT. Amino acids: CASSSRTGVINTDTQYF.

This clone was counted only a few times. The chain joins TRBV5-1 to TRBJ2-1; 7 bases are a match to TRBD2. Germline loops: CDR1 SGHRS, CDR2 YFSETQ. This CDR3 is 15 amino acids long. Germline trimming cut 5 bases from V and 5 bases from J; bases unmatched to any gene: 10. CDR3 sequence (DNA): TGCGCCAGCAGTCGCGGCGGGACTACCAACAATGAGCAGTTCTTC. It yields the protein CASSRGGTTNNEQFF.

By share, this clone counts as medium-sized (0.01 to 0.1%). This chain uses TRBV4-2 with TRBJ2-7; maybe TRBD1 (6 bases). Germline values: CDR1 LGHNA, CDR2 YNFKEQ. This CDR3 is built from 16 residues. The V end lost 0 bases, the J end lost 6 bases, and 18 bases lay between the germline ends. The CDR3 nucleotides are TGTGCCAGCAGCCAAGAACCCACAGGGTCCTTTCGCGAGCAGTACTTC. Its translation is CASSQEPTGSFREQYF.

The chain's CDR3 is CSASREGEDNEQFF. The CDR3 DNA sequence: TGCAGTGCTAGTCGTGAGGGGGAGGACAATGAGCAGTTCTTC. The chain links TRBV20-1 to TRBJ2-1, with D perhaps assigned TRBD1 or TRBD2 (6 bases each). This CDR3 spans 14 amino acids. Between the trimmed V and J ends, which lost 3 bases and 5 bases, there was a span of 14 bases. Germline CDR1 reads DFQATT; CDR2 reads SNEGSKA (reference sequence).

This clone was found a few times. The chain carries TRBV5-1 and TRBJ1-1; D gene ambiguous. The CDR3 extends over 18 amino acids. Trimming shortened V by 2 bases and J by 4 bases, and 24 bases separated the two germline ends. Germline V gene sequence: CDR1 SGHRS, CDR2 YFSETQ. CDR3 sequence: CASSLGDSIFGSGTEAFF. For the CDR3, the DNA is TGCGCCAGCAGCTTAGGAGACTCGATTTTTGGTAGCGGCACTGAAGCTTTCTTT.

The V and J genes are TRBV4-1 and TRBJ2-1, with 9 bases fitting TRBD2. J was trimmed by 4 bases and V by 4 bases; bases with no gene match: 5. The CDR3 is 15 residues long. Germline V lookup: CDR1 MGHRA, CDR2 YSYEKL. The CDR3: CASSRRTSEYNEQFF. The CDR3 DNA sequence: TGCGCCAGCAGCCGCAGGACTAGCGAATACAATGAGCAGTTCTTC.

The V call is TRBV7-3, the J call TRBJ2-6; D ambiguous. The V and J ends lost 3 bases and 4 bases respectively, with 4 bases between them. The CDR3 has 13 residues. The germline CDR1 and CDR2 sequences are SGHTA and FQGTGA. In DNA, the CDR3 is TGTGCCAGCAGCTTTCCCGGGGCCAACGTCCTGACTTTC. This sequence encodes CASSFPGANVLTF.

The rearrangement joins TRBV5-4 to TRBJ2-3, with D maybe TRBD1 (6 bases). Germline values: CDR1 SGHNT, CDR2 YYREEE (reference sequence). Trimming left V 0 bases short and J 2 bases short, with 10 bases between. CDR3 size: 15 residues. The CDR3 loop reads CASSLVAGVTDTQYF. The CDR3 DNA reads TGTGCCAGCAGCTTGGTGGCAGGGGTCACAGATACGCAGTATTTT.

This clone was seen only once. This chain connects TRBV20-1 to TRBJ2-3; D is unresolved. CDR3 length: 15 amino acids. CDR1 is DFQATT and CDR2 is SNEGSKA in the germline V gene (reference sequence). Deletions cut 3 bases from V and 6 bases from J, with 19 bases between. Here the CDR3 reads CSASPSVSPTDTQYF. Written as DNA, the CDR3 is TGCAGTGCTAGTCCCAGCGTGAGCCCCACGGATACGCAGTATTTT.

The gene calls are TRBV6-5 and TRBJ1-4; tentatively, D is TRBD1 (5 bases). The CDR3 is made up of 15 amino acids. CDR1 and CDR2 from the germline V gene are MNHEY and SVGAGI. V dropped 0 bases and J dropped 3 bases, with 8 bases sitting between them. As DNA, the CDR3 is TGTGCCAGCAGTTACTCAGCGGGGGCTAATGAAAAACTGTTTTTT. As protein: CASSYSAGANEKLFF.

The count of this clone is one. This chain connects TRBV15 to TRBJ2-7; D perhaps matches TRBD1 (6 bases). Germline CDR1 reads LNHNV; CDR2 reads YYDKDF (reference sequence). Trimming pared 1 base from V and 7 bases from J, leaving 20 bases between. This CDR3 contains 16 residues. The CDR3 loop reads CATSRGSGDPRREQYF. The DNA for the CDR3 is TGTGCCACCAGCAGAGGCTCAGGGGATCCTAGGCGGGAGCAGTACTTC.

The chain employs TRBV15 and TRBJ1-5; D not resolved. This CDR3 spans 14 amino acids. Germline CDR1 reads LNHNV; CDR2 reads YYDKDF (reference sequence). V lost 4 bases, J lost 7 bases, and 14 bases lay in between. The CDR3 region has the DNA TGTGCCACCAGCAACTATAGGGATCGGCAGCCCCAGCATTTT. As protein: CATSNYRDRQPQHF.

The DNA for the CDR3 is TGTGCCAGTAGAGAGGGGGCAGGGGGCACTGAAGCTTTCTTT. Its protein is CASREGAGGTEAFF. The rearrangement joins TRBV19 to TRBJ1-1, with 7 bases matching TRBD1. Germline trimming cut 6 bases from V and 4 bases from J; bases unmatched to any gene: 8. The CDR3 runs 14 residues. Germline assignment: CDR1 LNHDA and CDR2 SQIVND (reference sequence).

The chain links TRBV21-1 to TRBJ1-1. TRBV21-1 is flagged as a pseudogene. This CDR3 is 16 amino acids long. CDR3 in amino acids: CASKGGAPGGSTEAFF. The CDR3 DNA sequence: TGTGCCAGCAAGGGGGGGGCCCCAGGGGGTTCCACTGAAGCTTTCTTT.

V usage is TRBV5-1 and J usage is TRBJ2-7; TRBD1 aligns across 7 bases. Per the germline V gene, CDR1 is SGHRS and CDR2 is YFSETQ. Trimming took 0 bases from V and 5 from J; bases not matched to a gene: 11. The CDR3 loop spans 16 amino acids. Here the CDR3 reads CASSLEGGQVGDEQYF. The CDR3 DNA is TGCGCCAGCAGCTTGGAAGGCGGACAGGTGGGCGACGAGCAGTACTTC.